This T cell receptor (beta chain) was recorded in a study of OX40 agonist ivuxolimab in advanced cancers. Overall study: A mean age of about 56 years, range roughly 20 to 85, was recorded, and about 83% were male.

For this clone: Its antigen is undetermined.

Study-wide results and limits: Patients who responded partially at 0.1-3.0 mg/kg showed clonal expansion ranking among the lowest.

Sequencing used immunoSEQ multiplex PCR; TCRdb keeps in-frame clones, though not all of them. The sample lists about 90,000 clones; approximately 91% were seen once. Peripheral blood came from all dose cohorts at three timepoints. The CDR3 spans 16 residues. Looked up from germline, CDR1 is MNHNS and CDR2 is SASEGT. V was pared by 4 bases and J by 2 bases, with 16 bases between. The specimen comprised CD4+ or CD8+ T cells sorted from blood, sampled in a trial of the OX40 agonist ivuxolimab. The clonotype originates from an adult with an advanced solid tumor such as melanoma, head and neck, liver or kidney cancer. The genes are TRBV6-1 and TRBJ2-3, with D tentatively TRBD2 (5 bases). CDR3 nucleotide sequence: TGTGCCAGCAGTGGGCGAACGGGGTGGGCCACAGATACGCAGTATTTT. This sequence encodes CASSGRTGWATDTQYF.